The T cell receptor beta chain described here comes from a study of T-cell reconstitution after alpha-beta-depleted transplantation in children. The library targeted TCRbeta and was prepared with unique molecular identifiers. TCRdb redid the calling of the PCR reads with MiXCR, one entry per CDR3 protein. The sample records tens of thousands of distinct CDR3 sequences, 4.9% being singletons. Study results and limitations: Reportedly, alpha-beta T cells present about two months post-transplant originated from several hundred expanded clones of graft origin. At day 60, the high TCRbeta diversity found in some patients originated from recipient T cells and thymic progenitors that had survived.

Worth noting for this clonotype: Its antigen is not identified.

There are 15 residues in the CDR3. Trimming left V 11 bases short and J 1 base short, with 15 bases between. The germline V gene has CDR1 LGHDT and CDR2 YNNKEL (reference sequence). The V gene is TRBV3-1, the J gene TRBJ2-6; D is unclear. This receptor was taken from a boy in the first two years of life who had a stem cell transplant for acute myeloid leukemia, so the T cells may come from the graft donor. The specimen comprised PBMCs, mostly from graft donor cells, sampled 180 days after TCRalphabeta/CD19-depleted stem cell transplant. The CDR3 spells CACCQVPSGANVLTF. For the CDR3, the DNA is TGTGCCTGCTGCCAAGTGCCTTCTGGGGCCAACGTCCTGACTTTC. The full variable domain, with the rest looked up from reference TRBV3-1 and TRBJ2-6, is DTAVSQTPKYLVTQMGNDKSIKCEQNLGHDTMYWYKQDSKKFLKIMFSYNNKELIINETVPNRFSPKSPDKAHLNLHINSLELGDSAVYFCACCQVPSGANVLTFGAGSRLTVL.